This T cell receptor (beta chain) was sequenced for a study of shared clonotypes between healthy human individuals. Sequenced by immunoSEQ multiplex PCR; TCRdb stores in-frame clones only, minus some. The sample contains 550,000 to 850,000 clones, roughly 72% of which appear only once. Sequenced: memory CD4+ T cells sorted from blood. Subset noted: CD45RA-negative fraction. This receptor was identified in a woman aged 25 to 39 in good health.

CDR3 region: CSVLRGEAFF. The CDR3 region has the DNA TGCAGCGTCCTTAGGGGTGAAGCTTTCTTT. V is TRBV29-1 and J is TRBJ1-1; a possible D gene is TRBD1 (5 bases). Germline CDR1 is SQVTM and CDR2 is ANQGSEA. The germline V and J ends were trimmed by 6 bases and 7 bases, with 9 bases remaining between them. The CDR3 runs 10 residues.